This TCR beta chain came from a study of T cells in Graves' hyperthyroidism and ophthalmopathy (dated by TCRdb to about 2019). Notes on the research overall: Peripheral blood samples were taken at initial diagnosis, before any treatment was given. The approximately 97 discovery patients were randomly divided into training and test sets at a 7:3 ratio. TCR Vbeta CDR3 sequencing of 135 peripheral blood samples (over 40 ophthalmopathy, roughly 74 hyperthyroidism and some 17 progressor patients) is reported in the paper. After blood sampling, hyperthyroidism patients were treated with methimazole at a starting dose of 30 mg daily, and ophthalmopathy patients were treated with high-dose intravenous methylprednisolone. The study also compared thyroid tissue and blood T-cell repertoires from over 5 Graves' hyperthyroidism patients. Prospective prediction of ophthalmopathy was tested in an independent validation cohort of 18 to 20 hyperthyroidism patients and 15 to 17 patients who later progressed to ophthalmopathy. TCR V-J signatures able to tell the groups apart were searched for in a discovery cohort of some 100 patients, of whom under 45 had Graves' ophthalmopathy and 57 had stable Graves' hyperthyroidism. The research as a whole found: Ophthalmopathy was separated from stable hyperthyroidism by a 13 V-J signature model, with 85% to 90% sensitivity and around 81% specificity obtained in cross-validation and 80%/75% obtained in testing. In validation, the model predicted progression to ophthalmopathy with 65% to 71% sensitivity and about 73% specificity, a median of approximately 6.7 months before onset. Blood samples also contained most of the expanded thyroid clonotypes (frequency above 0.001), which suggests that blood repertoires may reflect thyroid immune responses. No statistical method was used to fix the sample size in advance, and group allocation was not hidden from the investigators.

This clonotype was seen once. Its antigen remains unidentified. The sample holds no much larger clone one base away, and base qualities are not on file. Weak support is all one read offers. Stable Graves' hyperthyroidism was defined as the absence of progression to ophthalmopathy over 18 months of follow-up. Hyperthyroidism patients were newly diagnosed, with disease duration under 2 months, and aged 18 to 65 years. The study excluded patients with uncontrolled infections, other autoimmune diseases, pregnancy or lactation. Diagnoses were based on clinical symptoms, serum thyroxine and TRAb, thyroid ultrasound and orbital computed tomography. PBMCs were separated from over 9 ml of fresh peripheral blood using Ficoll-Paque density gradient centrifugation. Trizol reagent was used to extract total RNA, and RNA quality was then checked on an Agilent 2100 Bioanalyzer. After removal of 5 bases from V and 4 bases from J, the junction retains 9 bases not matched to a gene. CDR1 and CDR2 (SEHNR, FQNEAQ) derive from the germline V gene (reference sequence). The CDR3 runs 15 amino acids, cysteine and phenylalanine included. Here the CDR3 DNA is all that survives: 45 bases in frame from base 1.

The TCR beta CDR3 regions were amplified from the RNA transcripts. The TCR CDR3 was subjected to a first round of RT-PCR using the HTBI primer set and the Qiagen OneStep RT-PCR kit. Libraries were constructed in a second round of multiplex PCR, after which size selection and purification were carried out. The libraries were sequenced on an Illumina HiSeq2000 using paired-end 100 bp reads. Regarding the original processing steps: SOAPnuke was used to process the raw data, with reads discarded if the reads contained adapters or uncalled bases, had a mean Phred below 15, or lacked an exact constant-primer or identifier match. High-quality paired reads were merged using COPE v1.2.5, and each unique nucleotide sequence was defined as a clonotype. MiTCR v1.1 was used to align the clonotypes against IMGT TRBV, TRBD and TRBJ reference segments. The analysis included only V-J combinations with a frequency above 0.0001, which together covered 99% to 99.2% of the repertoires. The TCS score was defined as the ratio of F50 (clonal expansion) to E x V (chaos), calculated using BLOSUM62-based TCRdist between CDR3 peptides within each V-J. Welch's t-statistics and random forest reduced roughly 540 V-J features to 10 to 15, which were used in a naive Bayes classifier (R e1071). Thyroid-blood repertoire similarity was quantified with the Morisita-Horn index. TCRdb reprocessed the public reads (quality trimming at Q25 with fastp, clone calling with MiXCR) and kept in-frame beta chains. Every CDR3 protein is listed once, alongside the most common genes and DNA of its rows. TCRdb's processing, not the authors' own work, is the source of the V and J calls. The sample data list hundreds of thousands of distinct CDR3 sequences, and roughly 37% of these were observed just once. 8.9% of the sample is taken by the ten largest.

Sequencing input: blood. This receptor chain uses TRBV7-9 and TRBJ2-5; TRBD1 matches 8 bases in the middle. The clonotype was recovered from a man between 18 and 35 years old with Graves' hyperthyroidism. This receptor has the CDR3 CASSKDRAIGETQYF. The base sequence is TGTGCCAGCAGCAAGGACAGGGCGATTGGAGAGACCCAGTACTTC.